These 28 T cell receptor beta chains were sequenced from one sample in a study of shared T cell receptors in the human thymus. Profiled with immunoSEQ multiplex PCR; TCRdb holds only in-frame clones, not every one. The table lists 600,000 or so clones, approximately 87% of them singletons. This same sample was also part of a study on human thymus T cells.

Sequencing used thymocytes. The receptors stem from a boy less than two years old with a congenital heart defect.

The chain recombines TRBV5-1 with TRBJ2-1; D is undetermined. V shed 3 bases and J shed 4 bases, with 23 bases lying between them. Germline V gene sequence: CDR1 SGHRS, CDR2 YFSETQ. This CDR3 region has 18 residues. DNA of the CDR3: TGCGCCAGCAGCTATGTTTCGACGGCGGTCGGAAAGTACAATGAGCAGTTCTTC. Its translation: CASSYVSTAVGKYNEQFF.

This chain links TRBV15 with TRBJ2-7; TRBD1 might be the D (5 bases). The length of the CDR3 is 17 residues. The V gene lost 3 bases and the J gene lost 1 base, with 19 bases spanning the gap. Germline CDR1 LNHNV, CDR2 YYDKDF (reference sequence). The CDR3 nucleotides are TGTGCCACCAGCAGTCCCCAAAGGGCAGGGCGGTCCTACGAGCAGTACTTC. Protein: CATSSPQRAGRSYEQYF.

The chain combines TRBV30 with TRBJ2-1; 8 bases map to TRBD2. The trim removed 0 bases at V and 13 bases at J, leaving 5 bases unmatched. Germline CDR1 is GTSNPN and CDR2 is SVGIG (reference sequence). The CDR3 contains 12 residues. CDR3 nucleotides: TGTGCCTGGAGTGTAGACGGGAGGGCCCAGTTCTTC. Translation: CAWSVDGRAQFF.

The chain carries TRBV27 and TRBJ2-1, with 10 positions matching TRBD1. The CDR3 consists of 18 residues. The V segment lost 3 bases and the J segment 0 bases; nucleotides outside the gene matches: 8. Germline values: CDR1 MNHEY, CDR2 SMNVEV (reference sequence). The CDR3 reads CASSLRDRGQGSYNEQFF. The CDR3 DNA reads TGTGCCAGCAGTTTGCGGGACAGGGGCCAGGGCTCCTACAATGAGCAGTTCTTC.

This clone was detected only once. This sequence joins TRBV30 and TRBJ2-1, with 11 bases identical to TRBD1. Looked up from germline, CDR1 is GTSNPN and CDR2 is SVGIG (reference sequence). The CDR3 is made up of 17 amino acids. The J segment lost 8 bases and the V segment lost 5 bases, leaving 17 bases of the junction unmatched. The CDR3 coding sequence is TGTGCCTGGGAACAACATAGGGACAGGGGGACTAAGGATGAGCAGTTCTTC. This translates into CAWEQHRDRGTKDEQFF. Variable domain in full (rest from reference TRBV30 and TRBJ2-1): SQTIHQWPATLVQPVGSPLSLECTVEGTSNPNLYWYRQAAGRGLQLLFYSVGIGQISSEVPQNLSASRPQDRQFILSSKKLLLSDSGFYLCAWEQHRDRGTKDEQFFGPGTRLTVL.

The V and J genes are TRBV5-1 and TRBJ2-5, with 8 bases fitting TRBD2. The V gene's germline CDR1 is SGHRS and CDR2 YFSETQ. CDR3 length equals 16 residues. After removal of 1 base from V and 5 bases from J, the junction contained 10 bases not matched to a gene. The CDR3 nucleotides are TGCGCCAGCAGCTTGAAACGGGAGGGCCTGGGTGAGACCCAGTACTTC. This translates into CASSLKREGLGETQYF.

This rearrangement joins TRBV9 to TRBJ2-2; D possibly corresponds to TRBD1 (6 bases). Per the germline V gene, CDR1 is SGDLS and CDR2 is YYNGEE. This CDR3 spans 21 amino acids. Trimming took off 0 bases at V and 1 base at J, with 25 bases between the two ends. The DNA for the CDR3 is TGTGCCAGCAGCGTAGCTACAAGTGATGGGGAGACAGGAAGGAACACCGGGGAGCTGTTTTTT. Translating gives CASSVATSDGETGRNTGELFF.

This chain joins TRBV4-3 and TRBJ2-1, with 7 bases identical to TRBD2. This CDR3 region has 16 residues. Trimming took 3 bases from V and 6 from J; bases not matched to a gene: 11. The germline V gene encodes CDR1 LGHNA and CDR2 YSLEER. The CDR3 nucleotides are TGCGCCAGCAGCCATAAACTGGGGTGGGGGGGCAATGAGCAGTTCTTC. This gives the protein CASSHKLGWGGNEQFF.

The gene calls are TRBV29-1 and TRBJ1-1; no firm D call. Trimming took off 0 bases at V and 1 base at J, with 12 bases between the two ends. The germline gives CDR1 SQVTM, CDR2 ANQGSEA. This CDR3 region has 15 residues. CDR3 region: CSVEDSQSPNTEAFF. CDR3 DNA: TGCAGCGTTGAAGATAGCCAGAGTCCGAACACTGAAGCTTTCTTT.

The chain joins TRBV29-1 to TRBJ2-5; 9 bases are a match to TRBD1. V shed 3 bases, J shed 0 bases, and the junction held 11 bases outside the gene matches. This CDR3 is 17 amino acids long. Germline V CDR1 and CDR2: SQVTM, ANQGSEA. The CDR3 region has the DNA TGCAGCGTTGATCCACGGACAGGGGAACTGTACCAAGAGACCCAGTACTTC. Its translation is CSVDPRTGELYQETQYF.

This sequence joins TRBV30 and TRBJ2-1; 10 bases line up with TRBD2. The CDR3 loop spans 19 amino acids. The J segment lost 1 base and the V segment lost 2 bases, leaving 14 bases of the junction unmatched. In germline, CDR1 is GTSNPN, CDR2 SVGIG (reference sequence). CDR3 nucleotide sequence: TGTGCCTGGAGTTTCTCCTCTAGCGGGAGAAGGACTTCCTACAATGAGCAGTTCTTC. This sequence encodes CAWSFSSSGRRTSYNEQFF.

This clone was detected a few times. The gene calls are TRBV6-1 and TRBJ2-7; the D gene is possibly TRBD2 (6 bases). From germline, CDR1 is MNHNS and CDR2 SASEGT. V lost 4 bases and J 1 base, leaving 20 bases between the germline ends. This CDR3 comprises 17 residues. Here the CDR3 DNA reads TGTGCCAGCAGTGGCAGGAGGGGAAAACGACTATCCTACGAGCAGTACTTC. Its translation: CASSGRRGKRLSYEQYF.

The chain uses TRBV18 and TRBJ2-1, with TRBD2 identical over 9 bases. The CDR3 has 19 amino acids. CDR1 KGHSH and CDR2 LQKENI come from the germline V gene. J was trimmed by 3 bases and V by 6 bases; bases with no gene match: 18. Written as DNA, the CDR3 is TGTGCCAGCTCTCGCGGGGGGCGCAGTAGCGGGGGAAACTACAATGAGCAGTTCTTC. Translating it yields CASSRGGRSSGGNYNEQFF. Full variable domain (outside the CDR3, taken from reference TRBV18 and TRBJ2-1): NAGVMQNPRHLVRRRGQEARLRCSPMKGHSHVYWYRQLPEEGLKFMVYLQKENIIDESGMPKERFSAEFPKEGPSILRIQQVVRGDSAAYFCASSRGGRSSGGNYNEQFFGPGTRLTVL.

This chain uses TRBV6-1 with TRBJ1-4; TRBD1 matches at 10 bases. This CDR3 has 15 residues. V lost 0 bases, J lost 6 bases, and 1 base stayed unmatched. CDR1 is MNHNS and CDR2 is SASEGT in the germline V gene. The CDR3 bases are TGTGCCAGCAGTGAAGCGGGGACAGGGGATGAAAAACTGTTTTTT. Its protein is CASSEAGTGDEKLFF.

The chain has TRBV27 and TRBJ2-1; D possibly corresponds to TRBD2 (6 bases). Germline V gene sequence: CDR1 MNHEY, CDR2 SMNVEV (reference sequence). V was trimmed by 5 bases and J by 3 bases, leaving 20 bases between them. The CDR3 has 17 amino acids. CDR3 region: CASSLFTSRGIYNEQFF. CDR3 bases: TGTGCCAGCAGTCTTTTTACCTCTCGGGGGATCTACAATGAGCAGTTCTTC.

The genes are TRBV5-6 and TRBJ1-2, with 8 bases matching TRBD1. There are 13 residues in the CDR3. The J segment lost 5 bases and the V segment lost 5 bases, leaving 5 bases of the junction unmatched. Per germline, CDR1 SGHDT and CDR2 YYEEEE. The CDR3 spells CASRGQDLYGYTF. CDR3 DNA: TGTGCCAGCAGGGGACAGGATCTATATGGCTACACCTTC.

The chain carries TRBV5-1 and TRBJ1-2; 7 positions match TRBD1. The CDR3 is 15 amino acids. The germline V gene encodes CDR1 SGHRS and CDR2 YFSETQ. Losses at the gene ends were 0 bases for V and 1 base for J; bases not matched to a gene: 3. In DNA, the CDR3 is TGCGCCAGCAGCTTGGCGGGACAGCTTAACTATGGCTACACCTTC. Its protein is CASSLAGQLNYGYTF.

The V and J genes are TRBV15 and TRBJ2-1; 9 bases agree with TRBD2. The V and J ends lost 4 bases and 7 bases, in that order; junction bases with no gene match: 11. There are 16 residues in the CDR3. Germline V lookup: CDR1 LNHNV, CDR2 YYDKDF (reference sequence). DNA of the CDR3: TGTGCCACCAGCAAGCTAATAGCGGGGGCGGGGAATGAGCAGTTCTTC. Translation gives CATSKLIAGAGNEQFF.

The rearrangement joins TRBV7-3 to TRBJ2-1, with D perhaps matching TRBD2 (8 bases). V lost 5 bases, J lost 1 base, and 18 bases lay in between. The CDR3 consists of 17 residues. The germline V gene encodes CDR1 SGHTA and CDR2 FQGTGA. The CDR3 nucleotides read TGTGCCAGCAGCCCAGGGGGTAGCGGGAAGTCCTACAATGAGCAGTTCTTC. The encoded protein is CASSPGGSGKSYNEQFF.

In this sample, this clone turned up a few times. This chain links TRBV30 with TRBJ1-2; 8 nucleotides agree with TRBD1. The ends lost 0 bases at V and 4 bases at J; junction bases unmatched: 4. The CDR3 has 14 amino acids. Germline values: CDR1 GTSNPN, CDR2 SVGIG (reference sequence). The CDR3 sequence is CAWSVWDRSYGYTF. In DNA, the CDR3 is TGTGCCTGGAGTGTGTGGGACAGGAGCTATGGCTACACCTTC.

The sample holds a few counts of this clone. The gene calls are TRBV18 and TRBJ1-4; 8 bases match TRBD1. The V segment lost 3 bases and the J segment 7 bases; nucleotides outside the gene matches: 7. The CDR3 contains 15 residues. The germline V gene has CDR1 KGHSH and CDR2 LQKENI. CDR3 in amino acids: CASSPDRGRGEKLFF. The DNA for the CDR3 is TGTGCCAGCTCACCCGACAGGGGAAGGGGTGAAAAACTGTTTTTT. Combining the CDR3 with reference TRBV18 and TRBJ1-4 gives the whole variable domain NAGVMQNPRHLVRRRGQEARLRCSPMKGHSHVYWYRQLPEEGLKFMVYLQKENIIDESGMPKERFSAEFPKEGPSILRIQQVVRGDSAAYFCASSPDRGRGEKLFFGSGTQLSVL.

The DNA for the CDR3 is TGTGCCAGCAGCTTCGGACAGGGGGACAATGAGCAGTTCTTC. It specifies CASSFGQGDNEQFF. The chain uses TRBV11-3 and TRBJ2-1; TRBD1 aligns across 10 bases. From germline, CDR1 is SGHNT and CDR2 YENEEA. This CDR3 comprises 14 residues. V gave up 3 bases and J gave up 5 bases; unmatched junction bases: 1. Using reference TRBV11-3 and TRBJ2-1 for the parts outside the CDR3, the full variable domain is EAGVVQSPRYKIIEKKQPVAFWCNPISGHNTLYWYLQNLGQGPELLIRYENEEAVDDSQLPKDRFSAERLKGVDSTLKIQPAELGDSAVYLCASSFGQGDNEQFFGPGTRLTVL.

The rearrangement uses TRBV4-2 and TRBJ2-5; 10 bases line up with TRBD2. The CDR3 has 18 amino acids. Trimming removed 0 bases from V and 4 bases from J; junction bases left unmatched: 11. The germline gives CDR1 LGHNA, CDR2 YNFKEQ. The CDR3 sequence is CASSQDTRSGGAIETQYF. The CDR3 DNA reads TGTGCCAGCAGCCAAGATACGCGGAGCGGGGGGGCGATAGAGACCCAGTACTTC.

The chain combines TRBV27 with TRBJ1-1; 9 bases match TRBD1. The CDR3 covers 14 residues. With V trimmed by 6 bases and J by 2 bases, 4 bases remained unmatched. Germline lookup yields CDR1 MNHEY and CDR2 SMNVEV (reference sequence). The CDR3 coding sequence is TGTGCCAGCAGAACGGACAGGGGAAACACTGAAGCTTTCTTT. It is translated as CASRTDRGNTEAFF.

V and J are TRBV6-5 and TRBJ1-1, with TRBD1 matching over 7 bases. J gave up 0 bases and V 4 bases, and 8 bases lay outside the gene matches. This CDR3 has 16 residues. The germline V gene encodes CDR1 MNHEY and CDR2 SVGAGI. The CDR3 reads CASSSLWDSMNTEAFF. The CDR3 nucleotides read TGTGCCAGCAGTTCTCTGTGGGACAGTATGAACACTGAAGCTTTCTTT.

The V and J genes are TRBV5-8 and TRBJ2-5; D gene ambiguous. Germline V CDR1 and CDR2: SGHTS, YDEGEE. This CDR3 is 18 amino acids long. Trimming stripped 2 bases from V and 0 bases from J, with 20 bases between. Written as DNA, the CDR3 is TGTGCCAGCAGCTTTGCGGCTAGACGGCCGTGGTACCAAGAGACCCAGTACTTC. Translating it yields CASSFAARRPWYQETQYF.

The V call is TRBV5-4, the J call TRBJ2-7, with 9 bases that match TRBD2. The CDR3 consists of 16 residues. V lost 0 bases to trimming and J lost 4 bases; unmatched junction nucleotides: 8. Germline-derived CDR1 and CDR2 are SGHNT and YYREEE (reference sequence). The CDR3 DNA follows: TGTGCCAGCAGCTTGGGCCCGGGACTAGCAGAGTACGAGCAGTACTTC. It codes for CASSLGPGLAEYEQYF. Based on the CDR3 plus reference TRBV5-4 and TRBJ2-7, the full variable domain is ETGVTQSPTHLIKTRGQQVTLRCSSQSGHNTVSWYQQALGQGPQFIFQYYREEENGRGNFPPRFSGLQFPNYSSELNVNALELDDSALYLCASSLGPGLAEYEQYFGPGTRLTVT.

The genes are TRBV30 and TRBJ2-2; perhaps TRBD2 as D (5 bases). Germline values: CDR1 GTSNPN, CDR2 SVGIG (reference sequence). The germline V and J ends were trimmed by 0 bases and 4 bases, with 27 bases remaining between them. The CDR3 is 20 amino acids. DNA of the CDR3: TGTGCCTGGAGTGTATTGAGGTGGGCCAGGAAGGGCGCGGGCACCGGGGAGCTGTTTTTT. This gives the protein CAWSVLRWARKGAGTGELFF.